The 5 T cell receptor beta chains below come from one sample, sequenced in a study of cytomegalovirus exposure and HLA in healthy donors. Some clones are missing from TCRdb's copy, which holds only in-frame ones; the method was immunoSEQ multiplex PCR. The sample consists of 90,000 to 150,000 clones, over 75% of them appearing once. Material: PBMCs. These receptors all stem from a woman between 25 and 40 years old in good health and CMV-seronegative.

The chain links TRBV30 to TRBJ1-4; tentative D call: TRBD1 (5 bases). Germline CDR1 and CDR2: GTSNPN and SVGIG (reference sequence). The CDR3 is 15 amino acids. Deletions cut 1 base from V and 7 bases from J, with 16 bases between. CDR3: CAWSDLGGEREKLFF. CDR3 bases: TGTGCCTGGAGTGACCTCGGGGGGGAACGTGAAAAACTGTTTTTT.

The sample holds one count of this clone. For the CDR3, the DNA is TGTGCCAGCAGTTTACGATACCAGGGTAGTGGCTACACCTTC. Translating gives CASSLRYQGSGYTF. This chain links TRBV27 with TRBJ1-2; possible D gene TRBD1, 5 bases. This CDR3 has 14 residues. CDR1 and CDR2 from the germline V gene are MNHEY and SMNVEV (reference sequence). Deletions cut 2 bases from V and 7 bases from J, with 14 bases between.

The chain recombines TRBV5-6 with TRBJ1-1, with a tentative D call TRBD1 (5 bases). There are 13 residues in the CDR3. The V and J ends lost 2 bases and 1 base respectively, with 6 bases between them. The germline V gene encodes CDR1 SGHDT and CDR2 YYEEEE. The CDR3 region is CASSFGGNTEAFF. As DNA, the CDR3 is TGTGCCAGCAGCTTCGGGGGGAACACTGAAGCTTTCTTT.

V usage is TRBV18 and J usage is TRBJ2-7; the D gene is possibly TRBD1 (5 bases). CDR1 and CDR2 (germline): KGHSH, LQKENI. V was cut by 3 bases and J by 6 bases, with 12 bases left in between. The CDR3 has 13 residues. The CDR3 reads CASSPVARGEQYF. DNA of the CDR3: TGTGCCAGCTCACCGGTAGCTAGGGGCGAGCAGTACTTC.

The CDR3 DNA reads as TGTGCCAGCTCACTTCTACAGGGTCTTACCGACACCGGGGAGCTGTTTTTT. Its protein is CASSLLQGLTDTGELFF. The chain is built from TRBV18 and TRBJ2-2, with TRBD1 as a possible D gene (6 bases). Germline CDR1 reads KGHSH; CDR2 reads LQKENI. V was pared by 4 bases and J by 3 bases, with 18 bases between. This CDR3 has 17 residues.